These T cell receptor beta chains were read from a single sample in a study of human T cells and chemical hapten exposure. TCRdb recomputed calls from the RACE reads with MiXCR, one row per CDR3 protein. This repertoire shows about 110,000 distinct CDR3 sequences, around 10% found once; its top ten account for over 1.5%. The sequenced sample was whole blood, obtained in connection with sensitization to the hapten diphenylcyclopropenone (DPC). The receptors here all came from a woman between 45 and 60 years old with alopecia areata. Some clones in this sample may be carry-over from other donors' samples. Each CDR3 is given with its conserved first and last residue. D genes are given only for firm matches. Rows give clone size only sometimes, using once, few, many, or a class for an expanded clone.

CDR3nt,CDR3aa,v_gene,d_gene,j_gene,abundance
TGTGCCAGCAGCTTAGCCCTAGCGGGAGGTACAGATACGCAGTATTTT,CASSLALAGGTDTQYF,TRBV11-2,TRBD2,TRBJ2-3,.
TGTGCCAGCTCATCGCAACAGGAGATCACCGGGGAGCTGTTTTTT,CASSSQQEITGELFF,TRBV18,.,TRBJ2-2,many
TGTGCCAGCACGTTTGAGGGGGCCAACGTCCTGACTTTC,CASTFEGANVLTF,TRBV2,.,TRBJ2-6,many
TGCGCCAGCAGCTTGTCAGGGTCTGCGAGAAATTCACCCCTCCACTTT,CASSLSGSARNSPLHF,TRBV5-1,.,TRBJ1-6,.
TGTGCCAGCAGCTTAGATGCGCTAGCGGGATACAAAGAGACCCAGTACTTC,CASSLDALAGYKETQYF,TRBV11-2,TRBD2,TRBJ2-5,.
TGCAGTGCTAAACTACGGACTAGCGGCCCAACCACAAATGAGCAGTTCTTC,CSAKLRTSGPTTNEQFF,TRBV20-1,TRBD2,TRBJ2-1,many
TGTGCCAGCAGTAAGAGCCGGGACAGGGCCTCTTCACCCCTCCACTTT,CASSKSRDRASSPLHF,TRBV6-5,TRBD1,TRBJ1-6,few
TGCAGCACGTATCTCCCTCTACAGGGGGCTGTAGCTTTCTTT,CSTYLPLQGAVAFF,TRBV29-1,TRBD1,TRBJ1-1,.
TGTGCCAGTAGTATGGGACTAGCGGGAACGGAGACCCAGTACTTC,CASSMGLAGTETQYF,TRBV19,TRBD2,TRBJ2-5,.
TGTGCCAGCAGCCTCGGAAAAAGTTTTCTTAGGCGTAATGAAAAACTGTTTTTT,CASSLGKSFLRRNEKLFF,TRBV14,.,TRBJ1-4,.
TGTGCCATCAAGACTTGGACAGATAGCAATCAGCCCCAGCATTTT,CAIKTWTDSNQPQHF,TRBV10-3,.,TRBJ1-5,.
TGTGCCAGCAGTTTAACAGGGGGCGGGTGGTCCCAGCATTTT,CASSLTGGGWSQHF,TRBV28,TRBD1,TRBJ1-5,.
TGTGCCAGCAGTTACTCGAGACGGGTGGACGAGCAGTACTTC,CASSYSRRVDEQYF,TRBV6-5,.,TRBJ2-7,.
TGTGCTAGCAGCTTAGCGGGCACGGACGAGCAGTACTTC,CASSLAGTDEQYF,TRBV7-7,TRBD2,TRBJ2-7,few
TGTGCCAGCAGTTTAGGGACAGGGGTATATCAGCCCCAGCATTTT,CASSLGTGVYQPQHF,TRBV28,TRBD1,TRBJ1-5,many
TGTGCCAGCAGCGACAAGGGAGAAAAACTGTTTTTT,CASSDKGEKLFF,TRBV3-1,.,TRBJ1-4,few
TGTGCCAGCAGTTTCTCCCCGAGACACCCGCCTAGCACAGATACGCAGTATTTT,CASSFSPRHPPSTDTQYF,TRBV6-5,.,TRBJ2-3,few
TGTGCCAGCAGCATCAACTTTCAGGGAAGGGTGGCCGGGGAGCTGTTTTTT,CASSINFQGRVAGELFF,TRBV3-1,.,TRBJ2-2,.
TGCGCCAGCAGCCCAGGTGGGGGTTCGGGAAACACTGAAGCTTTCTTT,CASSPGGGSGNTEAFF,TRBV4-3,.,TRBJ1-1,few
TGTGCCAGCAGGCGCATTCAGACCTACGAGCAGTACTTC,CASRRIQTYEQYF,TRBV11-2,.,TRBJ2-7,.
TGCAGTGCTTCCCCGGGTAATCAGCCCCAGCATTTT,CSASPGNQPQHF,TRBV20-1,.,TRBJ1-5,.
TGTGCCAGCAGCGAATGGGACTTCACAGATACGCAGTATTTT,CASSEWDFTDTQYF,TRBV7-2,.,TRBJ2-3,.
TGTGCCAGCAGCTTCTCCAGGGGGCGAGAGACCCAGTACTTC,CASSFSRGRETQYF,TRBV7-2,TRBD1,TRBJ2-5,.
TGCAGTGCTTTTTCCCCGCAGGGAGGGGCTGAAGCTTTCTTT,CSAFSPQGGAEAFF,TRBV20-1,.,TRBJ1-1,.
TGTGCCAGCAGTTTATGGGCTAGCGGGAGTACCGTCGATGAGCAGTTCTTC,CASSLWASGSTVDEQFF,TRBV28,TRBD2,TRBJ2-1,many
TGTGCCAGCAGATCCACGATCCAGGGAGTGTTGGGCGAGCAGTACTTC,CASRSTIQGVLGEQYF,TRBV6-1,.,TRBJ2-7,.
TGTGCCAGCAGCTTAGTGATCCACGCTGAAGCTTTCTTT,CASSLVIHAEAFF,TRBV7-9,.,TRBJ1-1,.
TGTGCCAGCAGCTTACTCGGGCAATCCGAATACAATGAGCAGTTCTTC,CASSLLGQSEYNEQFF,TRBV7-8,.,TRBJ2-1,.
TGTGCCAGCACGAAGGACGTATACAATGAGCAGTTCTTC,CASTKDVYNEQFF,TRBV6-2/TRBV6-3,.,TRBJ2-1,few
TGTGCCAGCAGTCTGGACACAACTAATGAAAAACTGTTTTTT,CASSLDTTNEKLFF,TRBV6-1,.,TRBJ1-4,many
TGCAGTGCTATTGCGAACACTGAAGCTTTCTTT,CSAIANTEAFF,TRBV20-1,.,TRBJ1-1,.
TGTGCCAGCAGTTTAAGATACGGGGGGCAGAATCAGCCCCAGCATTTT,CASSLRYGGQNQPQHF,TRBV6-2/TRBV6-3,.,TRBJ1-5,.
TGTGCCAGCAGCAGGACTAGCGGAGAGCAGTACTTC,CASSRTSGEQYF,TRBV28,TRBD2,TRBJ2-7,few
TGTGCCAGCAGCTTAGCCCGGGGCCTAGACTACTATGGCTACACCTTC,CASSLARGLDYYGYTF,TRBV7-2,.,TRBJ1-2,.
TGTGCCAGCAGAGCTGTCCGGGACAGGTTCGGAGATACGCAGTATTTT,CASRAVRDRFGDTQYF,TRBV5-5,TRBD1,TRBJ2-3,.
TGCAGTGCTAGACACGGGACGGCAGATACGCAGTATTTT,CSARHGTADTQYF,TRBV20-1,.,TRBJ2-3,.
TGCAGCGTTTGGGACAGGGCTTCCTACGAGCAGTACTTC,CSVWDRASYEQYF,TRBV29-1,TRBD1,TRBJ2-7,many
TGCAGCGTTGGGGAAACGGGACAGCCCCAGCATTTT,CSVGETGQPQHF,TRBV29-1,.,TRBJ1-5,.
TGTGCCAGCAGTACAGGGTCCTACGAGCAGTACTTC,CASSTGSYEQYF,TRBV28,.,TRBJ2-7,.
TGTGCCAGCAGCCAAGTACAGGGAAGGGGCAATTCACCCCTCCACTTT,CASSQVQGRGNSPLHF,TRBV3-1,.,TRBJ1-6,many
TGTGCCAGCTCACCGCTTAGAGGATATCGGCGGGCGCAGGGGACTGAAGCTTTCTTT,CASSPLRGYRRAQGTEAFF,TRBV18,.,TRBJ1-1,many